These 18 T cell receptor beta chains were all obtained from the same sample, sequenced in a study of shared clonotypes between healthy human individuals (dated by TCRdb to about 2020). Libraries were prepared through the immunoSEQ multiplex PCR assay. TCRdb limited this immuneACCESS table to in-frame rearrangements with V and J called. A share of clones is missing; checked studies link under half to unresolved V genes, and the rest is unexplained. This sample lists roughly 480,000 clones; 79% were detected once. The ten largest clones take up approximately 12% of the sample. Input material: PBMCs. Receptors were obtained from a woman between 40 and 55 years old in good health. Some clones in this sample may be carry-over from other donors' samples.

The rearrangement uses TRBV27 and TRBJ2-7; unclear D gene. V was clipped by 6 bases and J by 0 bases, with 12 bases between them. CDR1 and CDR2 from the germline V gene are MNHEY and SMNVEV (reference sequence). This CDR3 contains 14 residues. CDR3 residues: CASRAVAASYEQYF. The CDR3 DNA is TGTGCCAGCAGAGCCGTGGCGGCCTCCTACGAGCAGTACTTC.

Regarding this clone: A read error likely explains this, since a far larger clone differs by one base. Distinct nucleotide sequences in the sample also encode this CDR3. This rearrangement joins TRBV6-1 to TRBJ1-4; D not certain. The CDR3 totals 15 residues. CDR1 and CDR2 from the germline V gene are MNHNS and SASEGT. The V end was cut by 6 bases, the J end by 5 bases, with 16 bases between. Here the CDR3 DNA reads TGTGCCAGCAGCGATGGCGCGGGGTCCAATGAAAAACTGTTTTTT. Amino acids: CASSDGAGSNEKLFF.

As DNA, the CDR3 is TGTGCCAGCAGCTTAAGGGGACAGCCGAACACTGAAGCTTTCTTT. Protein sequence: CASSLRGQPNTEAFF. This chain uses TRBV7-3 with TRBJ1-1, with 7 bases identical to TRBD1. J lost 1 base, V lost 1 base, and 3 bases had no gene match. The CDR3 runs to 15 residues. CDR1 and CDR2 (germline): SGHTA, FQGTGA.

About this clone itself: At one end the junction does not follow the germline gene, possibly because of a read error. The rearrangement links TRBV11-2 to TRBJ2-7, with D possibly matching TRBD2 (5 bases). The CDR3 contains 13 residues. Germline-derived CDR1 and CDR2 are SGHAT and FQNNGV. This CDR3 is CASSLDRGYEQYF. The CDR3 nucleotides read TGTGCCAGCAGCCTAGACCGGGGCTACGAGCAGTACTTC.

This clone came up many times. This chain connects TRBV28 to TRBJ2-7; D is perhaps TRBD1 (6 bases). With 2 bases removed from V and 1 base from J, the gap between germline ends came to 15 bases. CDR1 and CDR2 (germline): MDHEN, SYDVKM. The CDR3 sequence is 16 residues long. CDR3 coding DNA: TGTGCCAGCAGTTTAGGGTCAAGACAGGTTTCCTACGAGCAGTACTTC. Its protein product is CASSLGSRQVSYEQYF.

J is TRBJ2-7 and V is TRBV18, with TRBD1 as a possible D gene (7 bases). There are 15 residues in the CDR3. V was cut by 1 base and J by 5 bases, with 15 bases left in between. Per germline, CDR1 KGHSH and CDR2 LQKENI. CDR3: CASSPRAGGWHEQYF. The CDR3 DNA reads TGTGCCAGCTCACCACGGGCAGGGGGGTGGCACGAGCAGTACTTC.

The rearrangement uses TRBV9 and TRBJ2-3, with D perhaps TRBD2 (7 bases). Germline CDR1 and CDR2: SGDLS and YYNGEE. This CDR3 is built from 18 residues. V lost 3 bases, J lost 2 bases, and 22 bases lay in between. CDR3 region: CASSARGGPSDLTDTQYF. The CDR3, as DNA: TGTGCCAGCAGCGCAAGGGGGGGGCCTAGCGACCTCACAGATACGCAGTATTTT.

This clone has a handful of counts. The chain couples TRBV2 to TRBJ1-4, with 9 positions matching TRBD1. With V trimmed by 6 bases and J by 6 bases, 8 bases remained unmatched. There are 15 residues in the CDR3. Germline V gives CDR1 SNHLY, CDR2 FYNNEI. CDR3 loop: CASSLDRGSHEKLFF. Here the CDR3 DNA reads TGTGCCAGCAGCCTGGACAGGGGAAGTCATGAAAAACTGTTTTTT.

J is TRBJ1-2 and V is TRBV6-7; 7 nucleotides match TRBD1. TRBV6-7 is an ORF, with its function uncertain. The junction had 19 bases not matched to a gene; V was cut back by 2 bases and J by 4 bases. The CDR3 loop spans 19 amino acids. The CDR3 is CASSYPNVGQHTLIYGYTF. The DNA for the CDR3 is TGTGCCAGCAGTTACCCAAATGTGGGACAGCACACCCTAATCTATGGCTACACCTTC.

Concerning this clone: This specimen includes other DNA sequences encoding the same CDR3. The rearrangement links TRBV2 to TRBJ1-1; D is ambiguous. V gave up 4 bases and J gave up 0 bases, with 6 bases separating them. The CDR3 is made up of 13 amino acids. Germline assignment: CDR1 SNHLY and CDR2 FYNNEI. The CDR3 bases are TGTGCCAGCAGTGTGGCAGTGAACACTGAAGCTTTCTTT. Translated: CASSVAVNTEAFF. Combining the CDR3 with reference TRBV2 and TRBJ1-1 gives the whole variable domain EPEVTQTPSHQVTQMGQEVILRCVPISNHLYFYWYRQILGQKVEFLVSFYNNEISEKSEIFDDQFSVERPDGSNFTLKIRSTKLEDSAMYFCASSVAVNTEAFFGQGTRLTVV.

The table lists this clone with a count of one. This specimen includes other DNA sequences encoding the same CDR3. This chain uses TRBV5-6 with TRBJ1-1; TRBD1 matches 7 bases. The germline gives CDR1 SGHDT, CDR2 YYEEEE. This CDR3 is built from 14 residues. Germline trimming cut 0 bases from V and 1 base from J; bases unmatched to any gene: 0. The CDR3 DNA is TGTGCCAGCAGCTTGGCAGGGGGGAACACTGAAGCTTTCTTT. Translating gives CASSLAGGNTEAFF.

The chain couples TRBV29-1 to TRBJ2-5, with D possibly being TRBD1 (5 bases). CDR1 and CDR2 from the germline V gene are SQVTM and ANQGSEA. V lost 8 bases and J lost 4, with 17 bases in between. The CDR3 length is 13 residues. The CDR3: CSFNSWGVETQYF. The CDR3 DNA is TGCAGCTTTAACAGCTGGGGCGTAGAGACCCAGTACTTC.

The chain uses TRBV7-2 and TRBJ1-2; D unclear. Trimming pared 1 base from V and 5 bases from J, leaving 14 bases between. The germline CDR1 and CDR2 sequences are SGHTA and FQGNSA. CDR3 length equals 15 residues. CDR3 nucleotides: TGTGCCAGCAGCTTAGTTGGCAGCCCTGGATATGGCTACACCTTC. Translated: CASSLVGSPGYGYTF.

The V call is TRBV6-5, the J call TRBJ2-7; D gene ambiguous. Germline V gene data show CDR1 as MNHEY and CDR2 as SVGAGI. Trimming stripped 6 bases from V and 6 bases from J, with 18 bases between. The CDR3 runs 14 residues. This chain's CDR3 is CASSPQPDAFEQYF. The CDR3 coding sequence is TGTGCCAGCAGCCCCCAACCCGACGCCTTCGAGCAGTACTTC.

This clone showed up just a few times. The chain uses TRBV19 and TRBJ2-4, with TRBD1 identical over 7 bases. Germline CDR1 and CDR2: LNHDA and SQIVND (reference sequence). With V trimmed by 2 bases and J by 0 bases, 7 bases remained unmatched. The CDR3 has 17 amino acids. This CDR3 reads CASSITSGQTAKNIQYF. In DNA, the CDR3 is TGTGCCAGTAGTATAACGTCGGGACAGACAGCCAAAAACATTCAGTACTTC.

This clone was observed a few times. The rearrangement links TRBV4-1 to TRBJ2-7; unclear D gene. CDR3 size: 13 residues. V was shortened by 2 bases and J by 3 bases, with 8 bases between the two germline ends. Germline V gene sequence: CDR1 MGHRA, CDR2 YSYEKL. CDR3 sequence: CASSQPENYEQYF. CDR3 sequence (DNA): TGCGCCAGCAGCCAACCAGAAAACTACGAGCAGTACTTC.

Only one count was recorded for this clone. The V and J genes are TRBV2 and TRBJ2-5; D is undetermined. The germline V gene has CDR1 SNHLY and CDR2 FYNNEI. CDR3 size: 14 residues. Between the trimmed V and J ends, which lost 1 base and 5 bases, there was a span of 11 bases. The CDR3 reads CASSEGLGEETQYF. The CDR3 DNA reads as TGTGCCAGCAGTGAAGGGCTAGGAGAGGAGACCCAGTACTTC.

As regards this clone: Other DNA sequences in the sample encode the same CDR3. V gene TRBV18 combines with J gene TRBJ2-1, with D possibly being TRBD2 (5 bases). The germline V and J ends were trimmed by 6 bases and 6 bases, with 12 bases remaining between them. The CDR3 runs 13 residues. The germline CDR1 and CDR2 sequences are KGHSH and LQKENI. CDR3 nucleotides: TGTGCCAGCTCGCCGAGCGGAGGCAATGAGCAGTTCTTC. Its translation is CASSPSGGNEQFF.